The source of this T cell receptor (beta chain) is a study of response to subunit inactivated influenza vaccine. CDR3 length: 15 amino acids. TCRdb independently ran MiXCR on the RT-PCR reads; one entry per CDR3 protein. In the table there are 560,000 or so distinct CDR3 sequences, less than 10% of which are singletons. Study-wide findings and caveats: The authors put forward the suggestion that each seasonal influenza vaccination may bring in only a limited number of new T cells.

This clonotype was found a few times. The antigen remains unidentified. The sequence derives from a man aged 45 to 75 who received an inactivated influenza vaccine. The sequencing here drew on PBMCs from blood, taken about 24 months after vaccination. The chain couples TRBV21-1 to TRBJ1-1; the table's D gene call, TRBD1, was not cross checked with the DNA. TRBV21-1 corresponds to a pseudogene. CDR3 protein: CASSRIGGVNTEAFF. The CDR3 coding sequence is TGTGCCAGCAGCAGGATCGGGGGAGTGAACACTGAAGCTTTCTTT.